This passage covers 20 T cell receptor beta chains from one sample sequenced in a study of early T cells in non-severe SARS-CoV-2 infection. TCRdb itself ran the 5' RACE reads through MiXCR, one entry per CDR3 protein. The sample lists some 60,000 distinct CDR3 sequences, 8.5% to 10% seen once, with 17% in the top ten. Sequenced sample: whole blood. The source of these receptors is an adult who was a healthcare worker with PCR-confirmed SARS-CoV-2 infection or an uninfected control (not recorded which).

About this clonotype itself: A single base separates this from a much larger clone, so it may be a read error. The V call is TRBV7-2, the J call TRBJ1-2; 12 bases map to TRBD1. From germline, CDR1 is SGHTA and CDR2 FQGNSA. The CDR3 totals 17 residues. The CDR3: CASSPNIGTGGDYGYIF. The CDR3 nucleotides are TGTGCCAGCAGCCCGAATATTGGGACAGGGGGCGACTATGGCTACATCTTC.

This clonotype was detected only a few times. The V call is TRBV27, the J call TRBJ2-6, with D uncertain. The CDR3 has 15 residues. The germline V and J ends were trimmed by 3 bases and 2 bases, with 8 bases remaining between them. Per the germline V gene, CDR1 is MNHEY and CDR2 is SMNVEV (reference sequence). The CDR3 sequence: CASSLERTGANVLTF. CDR3 nucleotides: TGTGCCAGCAGTTTGGAGAGGACTGGGGCCAACGTCCTGACTTTC.

V and J are TRBV30 and TRBJ2-2; D gene unclear. The germline CDR1 and CDR2 sequences are GTSNPN and SVGIG (reference sequence). The CDR3 has 12 residues. V was clipped by 2 bases and J by 5 bases, with 6 bases between them. In DNA form, the CDR3 reads TGTGCCTGGAGTCGGTCTACCGGGGAGCTGTTTTTT. It codes for CAWSRSTGELFF.

Ten or more counts support this clonotype. Here the CDR3 DNA reads TGTGCCAGCAGCTTAGGCGGGAGCCGCACCGGGGAGCTGTTTTTT. Encoded protein: CASSLGGSRTGELFF. This chain joins TRBV7-2 and TRBJ2-2, with 7 bases lining up with TRBD2. CDR1 is SGHTA, CDR2 FQGNSA, per germline. There are 15 residues in the CDR3. V dropped 1 base and J dropped 4; count of bases not matched to a gene: 3.

The chain recombines TRBV12-2 with TRBJ2-7; TRBD2, the table's D call, was not compared with the DNA. TRBV12-2 is designated a pseudogene. There are 17 residues in the CDR3. CDR3 residues: CASRSGLAGVTSYEQYF. The CDR3 DNA reads as TGTGCAAGTCGCTCGGGACTAGCGGGAGTCACCTCCTACGAGCAGTACTTC.

This clonotype has ten or more counts. V usage is TRBV19 and J usage is TRBJ2-6; no reliable D call. CDR3 size: 13 residues. Trimming shortened V by 3 bases and J by 0 bases, and 0 bases separated the two germline ends. Germline CDR1 is LNHDA and CDR2 is SQIVND (reference sequence). The CDR3 nucleotides read TGTGCCAGTAGTATCTCTGGGGCCAACGTCCTGACTTTC. Its protein is CASSISGANVLTF.

This clonotype occurred many times. The chain carries TRBV30 and TRBJ1-6; the D is unclear. The CDR3 consists of 17 residues. Germline V lookup: CDR1 GTSNPN, CDR2 SVGIG (reference sequence). V dropped 2 bases and J dropped 8 bases, with 22 bases sitting between them. As DNA, the CDR3 is TGTGCCTGGAGTCCCGAAGCGGGGAACCGAGTGGATTCACCCCTCCACTTT. Its translation is CAWSPEAGNRVDSPLHF.

There are a few counts of this clonotype. The V call is TRBV28, the J call TRBJ2-5; TRBD2 might be the D (6 bases). Looked up from germline, CDR1 is MDHEN and CDR2 is SYDVKM. The CDR3 loop spans 12 amino acids. V lost 8 bases to trimming and J lost 5 bases, with 12 bases between them. The CDR3 loop is CASGGIAETQYF. The CDR3 nucleotides read TGTGCCAGCGGCGGGATAGCTGAGACCCAGTACTTC.

In this sample, this clonotype turned up many times. The chain links TRBV19 to TRBJ2-7; D ambiguous. The CDR3 length is 14 residues. Trimming removed 7 bases at V and 2 bases at J, with 15 bases between. CDR1 is LNHDA and CDR2 is SQIVND in the germline V gene (reference sequence). CDR3 loop: CASTPGPLTYEQYF. CDR3 nucleotide sequence: TGTGCCAGTACCCCAGGACCACTAACCTACGAGCAGTACTTC.

In its sample, this clonotype was seen many times. This rearrangement joins TRBV7-2 to TRBJ1-4; tentative D call: TRBD1 (5 bases). Looked up from germline, CDR1 is SGHTA and CDR2 is FQGNSA. This CDR3 has 15 residues. V lost 1 base, J lost 7 bases, and 13 bases lay in between. CDR3 DNA: TGTGCCAGCAGCTTAGGAGGCAGGGTTGCTGAAAAACTGTTTTTT. Residues: CASSLGGRVAEKLFF. Supplemented by reference TRBV7-2 and TRBJ1-4, the full variable domain reads GAGVSQSPSNKVTEKGKDVELRCDPISGHTALYWYRQSLGQGLEFLIYFQGNSAPDKSGLPSDRFSAERTGGSVSTLTIQRTQQEDSAVYLCASSLGGRVAEKLFFGSGTQLSVL.

This clonotype was counted many times. CDR3 coding DNA: TGTGCCAGCAGTTTAAAAACAGGGGGCAGCGGTTCACCCCTCCACTTT. Translating it yields CASSLKTGGSGSPLHF. This chain links TRBV27 with TRBJ1-6, with TRBD1 matching over 9 bases. Germline-derived CDR1 and CDR2 are MNHEY and SMNVEV (reference sequence). The V gene end was trimmed by 2 bases and the J gene end by 9 bases; junction bases not matched to a gene: 8. The CDR3 is 16 amino acids.

CDR3 DNA: TGTGCCAGCAGATCCGACAGGGTCGGGTACACTGAAGCTTTCTTT. Its translation: CASRSDRVGYTEAFF. This chain links TRBV6-2 or TRBV6-3 with TRBJ1-1, with TRBD1 matching over 7 bases. Germline lookup yields CDR1 MNHEY and CDR2 SVGEGT. The CDR3 totals 15 residues. J was trimmed by 3 bases and V by 6 bases; bases with no gene match: 10.

In this sample, this clonotype turned up a few times. V and J are TRBV6-1 and TRBJ2-3; tentatively, D is TRBD2 (5 bases). The length of the CDR3 is 15 residues. Per germline, CDR1 MNHNS and CDR2 SASEGT. V was cut by 8 bases and J by 0 bases, with 15 bases left in between. In nucleotides, the CDR3 is TGTGCCAGCTCCCCGGGAACCATGAGCACAGATACGCAGTATTTT. This sequence encodes CASSPGTMSTDTQYF.

This clonotype was counted a few times. V is TRBV19 and J is TRBJ2-5; 10 nucleotides agree with TRBD2. The CDR3 extends over 15 amino acids. After removal of 5 bases from V and 2 bases from J, the junction contained 5 bases not matched to a gene. The germline CDR1 and CDR2 sequences are LNHDA and SQIVND (reference sequence). CDR3: CASSPGTSEQETQYF. The CDR3 DNA reads TGTGCCAGTAGTCCCGGGACTAGCGAGCAAGAGACCCAGTACTTC.

The chain uses TRBV7-9 and TRBJ2-1; 7 nucleotides agree with TRBD2. The CDR3 length is 16 residues. From germline, CDR1 is SEHNR and CDR2 FQNEAQ (reference sequence). The trim removed 5 bases at V and 10 bases at J, leaving 17 bases unmatched. The CDR3 bases are TGTGCCAGCAGCAACGGGCCCCAGCGTAGAGCGGGGGAGCAGTTCTTC. This sequence encodes CASSNGPQRRAGEQFF.

This clonotype occurred a few times. J is TRBJ2-2 and V is TRBV7-3, with a possible D match to TRBD1 (5 bases). Germline V lookup: CDR1 SGHTA, CDR2 FQGTGA. V dropped 0 bases and J dropped 6 bases, with 8 bases sitting between them. This CDR3 is built from 14 residues. DNA of the CDR3: TGTGCCAGCAGCTTAACCCCAGGGTCCGGGGAGCTGTTTTTT. Its translation is CASSLTPGSGELFF.

Relative to its sample, this clonotype is medium-sized. V usage is TRBV29-1 and J usage is TRBJ2-3; possibly TRBD2 for D (5 bases). Germline-derived CDR1 and CDR2 are SQVTM and ANQGSEA. Trimming left V 3 bases short and J 5 bases short, with 12 bases between. The CDR3 contains 13 residues. Written as DNA, the CDR3 is TGCAGCGTTGAGGAGGTTGCGGGAGATACGCAGTATTTT. Translating gives CSVEEVAGDTQYF.

This clonotype was found many times. The chain employs TRBV20-1 and TRBJ1-1, with D maybe TRBD1 (5 bases). This CDR3 has 13 residues. V shed 3 bases and J shed 1 base, with 9 bases lying between them. Germline V lookup: CDR1 DFQATT, CDR2 SNEGSKA (reference sequence). This chain's CDR3 is CSARGPQNTEAFF. CDR3 DNA sequence: TGCAGTGCTAGGGGACCCCAGAACACTGAAGCTTTCTTT.

The table lists this clonotype with many counts. This rearrangement joins TRBV28 to TRBJ1-5, with D unclear. Per the germline V gene, CDR1 is MDHEN and CDR2 is SYDVKM. The V and J ends lost 2 bases and 2 bases respectively, with 10 bases between them. CDR3 length: 15 residues. The CDR3 sequence: CASSLGAAGNQPQHF. The CDR3 DNA reads as TGTGCCAGCAGTTTAGGAGCAGCTGGCAATCAGCCCCAGCATTTT. Together with reference TRBV28 and TRBJ1-5, the CDR3 gives the full variable domain: DVKVTQSSRYLVKRTGEKVFLECVQDMDHENMFWYRQDPGLGLRLIYFSYDVKMKEKGDIPEGYSVSREKKERFSLILESASTNQTSMYLCASSLGAAGNQPQHFGDGTRLSIL.

At least ten counts were recorded for this clonotype. This chain joins TRBV6-6 and TRBJ1-2; the D gene is possibly TRBD1 (6 bases). The CDR3 has 15 amino acids. CDR1 is MNHNY, CDR2 SVGAGI, per germline (reference sequence). Trimming removed 4 bases at V and 4 bases at J, with 16 bases between. CDR3 sequence: CASSFGGGSRYGYTF. In DNA form, the CDR3 reads TGTGCCAGCAGTTTTGGAGGGGGGAGCCGCTATGGCTACACCTTC.